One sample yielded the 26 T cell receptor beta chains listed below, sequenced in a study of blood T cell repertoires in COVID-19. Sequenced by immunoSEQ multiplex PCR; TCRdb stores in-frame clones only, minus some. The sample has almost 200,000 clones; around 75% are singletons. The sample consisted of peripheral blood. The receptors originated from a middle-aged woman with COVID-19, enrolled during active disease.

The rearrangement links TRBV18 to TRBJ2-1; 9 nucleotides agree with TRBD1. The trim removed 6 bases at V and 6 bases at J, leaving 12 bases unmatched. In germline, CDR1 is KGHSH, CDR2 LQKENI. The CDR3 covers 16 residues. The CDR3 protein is CASSSTQGAVGNEQFF. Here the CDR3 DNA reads TGTGCCAGCTCGTCTACACAGGGGGCGGTTGGCAATGAGCAGTTCTTC.

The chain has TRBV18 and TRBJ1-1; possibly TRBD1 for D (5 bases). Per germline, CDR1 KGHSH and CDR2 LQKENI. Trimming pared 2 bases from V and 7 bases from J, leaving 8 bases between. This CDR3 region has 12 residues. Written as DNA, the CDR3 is TGTGCCAGCTCACCAGGGGCGATTGAAGCTTTCTTT. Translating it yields CASSPGAIEAFF.

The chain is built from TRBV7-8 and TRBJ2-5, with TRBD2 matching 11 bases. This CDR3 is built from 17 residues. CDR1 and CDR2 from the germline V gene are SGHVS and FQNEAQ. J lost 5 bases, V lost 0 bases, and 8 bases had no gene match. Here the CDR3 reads CASSLAHLAGGRETQYF. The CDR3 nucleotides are TGTGCCAGCAGCTTAGCGCACCTAGCGGGGGGCCGGGAGACCCAGTACTTC.

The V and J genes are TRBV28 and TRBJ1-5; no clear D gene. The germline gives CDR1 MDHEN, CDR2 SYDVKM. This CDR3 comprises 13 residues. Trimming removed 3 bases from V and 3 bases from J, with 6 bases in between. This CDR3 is CASSLQDNQPQHF. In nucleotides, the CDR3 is TGTGCCAGCAGTTTGCAGGACAATCAGCCCCAGCATTTT. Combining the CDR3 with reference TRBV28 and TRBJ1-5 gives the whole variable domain DVKVTQSSRYLVKRTGEKVFLECVQDMDHENMFWYRQDPGLGLRLIYFSYDVKMKEKGDIPEGYSVSREKKERFSLILESASTNQTSMYLCASSLQDNQPQHFGDGTRLSIL.

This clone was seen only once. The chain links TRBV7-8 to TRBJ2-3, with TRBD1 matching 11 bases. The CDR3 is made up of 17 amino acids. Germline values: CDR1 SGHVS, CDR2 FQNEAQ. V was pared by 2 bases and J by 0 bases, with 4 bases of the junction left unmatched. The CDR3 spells CASSLRTGGGSTDTQYF. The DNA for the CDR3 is TGTGCCAGCAGCTTAAGGACAGGGGGCGGTAGCACAGATACGCAGTATTTT.

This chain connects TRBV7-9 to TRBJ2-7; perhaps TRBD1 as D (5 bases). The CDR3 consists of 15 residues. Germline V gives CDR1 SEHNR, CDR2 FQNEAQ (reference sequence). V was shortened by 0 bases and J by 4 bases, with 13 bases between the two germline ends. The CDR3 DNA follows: TGTGCCAGCAGCTTAGCGCGGCAGGGTACGTACGAGCAGTACTTC. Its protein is CASSLARQGTYEQYF.

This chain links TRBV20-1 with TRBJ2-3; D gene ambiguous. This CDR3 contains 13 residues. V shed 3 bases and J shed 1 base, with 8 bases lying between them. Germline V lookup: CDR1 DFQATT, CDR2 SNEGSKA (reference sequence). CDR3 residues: CSASRGRTDTQYF. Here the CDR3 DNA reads TGCAGTGCTAGTCGAGGCCGCACAGATACGCAGTATTTT.

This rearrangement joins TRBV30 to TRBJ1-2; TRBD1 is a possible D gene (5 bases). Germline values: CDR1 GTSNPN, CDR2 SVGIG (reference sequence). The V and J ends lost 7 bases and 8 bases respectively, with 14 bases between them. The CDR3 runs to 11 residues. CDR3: CASLGVAGYTF. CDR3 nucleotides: TGTGCCTCCTTAGGGGTAGCCGGCTACACCTTC.

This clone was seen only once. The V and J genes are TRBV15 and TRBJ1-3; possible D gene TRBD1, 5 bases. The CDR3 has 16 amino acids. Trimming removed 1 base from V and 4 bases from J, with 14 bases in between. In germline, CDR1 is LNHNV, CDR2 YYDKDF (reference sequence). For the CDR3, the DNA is TGTGCCACCAGCAGAGGGGACTCAGGGCACGGAAACACCATATATTTT. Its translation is CATSRGDSGHGNTIYF.

The CDR3 nucleotides are TGTGCCAGCAGCTTGGAATATGAGCAGTACTTC. Its translation is CASSLEYEQYF. The chain couples TRBV5-5 to TRBJ2-7; D unresolved. Per germline, CDR1 SGHKS and CDR2 YYEKEE (reference sequence). The CDR3 is made up of 11 amino acids. Trimming removed 0 bases at V and 7 bases at J, with 5 bases between.

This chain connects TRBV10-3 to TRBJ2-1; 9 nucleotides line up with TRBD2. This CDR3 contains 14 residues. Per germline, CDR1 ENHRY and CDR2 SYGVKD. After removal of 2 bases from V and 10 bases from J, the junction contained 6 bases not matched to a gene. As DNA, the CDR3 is TGTGCCATCAGTGAGGCGGGAGGGGGCGGGGAGCAGTTCTTC. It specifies CAISEAGGGGEQFF.

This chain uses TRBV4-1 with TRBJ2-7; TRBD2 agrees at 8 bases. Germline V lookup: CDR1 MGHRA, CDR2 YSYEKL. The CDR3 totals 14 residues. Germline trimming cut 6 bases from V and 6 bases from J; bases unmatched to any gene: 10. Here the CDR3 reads CASRISGSSGEQYF. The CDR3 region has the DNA TGCGCCAGCAGGATCAGCGGGAGTTCAGGCGAGCAGTACTTC.

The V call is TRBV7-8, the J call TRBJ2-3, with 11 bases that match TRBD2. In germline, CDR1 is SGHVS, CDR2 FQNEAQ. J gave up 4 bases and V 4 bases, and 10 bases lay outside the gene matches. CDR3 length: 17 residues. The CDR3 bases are TGTGCCAGCAGCTCGGACATAGCGGGGGGGCCTGCAGATACGCAGTATTTT. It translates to CASSSDIAGGPADTQYF.

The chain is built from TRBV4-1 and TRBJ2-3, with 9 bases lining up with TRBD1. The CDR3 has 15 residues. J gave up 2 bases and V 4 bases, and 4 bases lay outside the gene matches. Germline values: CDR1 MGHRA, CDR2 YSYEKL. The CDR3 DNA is TGCGCCAGCAGCCGGGGGACAGGGATCACAGATACGCAGTATTTT. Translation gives CASSRGTGITDTQYF.

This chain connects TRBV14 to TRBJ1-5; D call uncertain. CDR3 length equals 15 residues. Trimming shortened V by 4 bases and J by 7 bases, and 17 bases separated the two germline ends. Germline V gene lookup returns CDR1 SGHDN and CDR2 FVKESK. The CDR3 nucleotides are TGTGCCAGCAGCCCCAGCGGCTCCGTAGGGCAGCCCCAGCATTTT. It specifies CASSPSGSVGQPQHF.

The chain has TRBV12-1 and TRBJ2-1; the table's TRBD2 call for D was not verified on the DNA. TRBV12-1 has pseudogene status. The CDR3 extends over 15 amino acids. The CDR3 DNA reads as TGTGCCAGCAGCTTTTTAGAAACCTCCTACAATGAGCAGTTCTTC. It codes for CASSFLETSYNEQFF.

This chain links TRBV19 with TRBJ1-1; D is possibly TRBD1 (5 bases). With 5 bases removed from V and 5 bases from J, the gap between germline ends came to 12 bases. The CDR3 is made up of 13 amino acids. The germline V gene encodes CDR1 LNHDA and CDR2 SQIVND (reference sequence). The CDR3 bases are TGTGCCAGTAGTGCGCAGGGAAGGACTGAAGCTTTCTTT. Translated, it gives CASSAQGRTEAFF. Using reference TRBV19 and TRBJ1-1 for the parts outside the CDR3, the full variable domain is DGGITQSPKYLFRKEGQNVTLSCEQNLNHDAMYWYRQDPGQGLRLIYYSQIVNDFQKGDIAEGYSVSREKKESFPLTVTSAQKNPTAFYLCASSAQGRTEAFFGQGTRLTVV.

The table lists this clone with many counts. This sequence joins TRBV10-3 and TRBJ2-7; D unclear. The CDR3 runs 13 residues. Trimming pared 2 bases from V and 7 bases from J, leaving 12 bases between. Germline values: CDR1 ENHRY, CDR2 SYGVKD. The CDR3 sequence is CAISEPPSWEQYF. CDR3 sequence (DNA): TGTGCCATCAGTGAGCCGCCGAGTTGGGAGCAGTACTTC.

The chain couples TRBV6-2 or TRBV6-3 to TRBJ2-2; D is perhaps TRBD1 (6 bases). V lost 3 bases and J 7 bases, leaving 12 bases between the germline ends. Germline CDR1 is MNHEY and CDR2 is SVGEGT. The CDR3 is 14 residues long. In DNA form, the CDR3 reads TGTGCCAGCAGTTATCAGGGGTTCGGCGGGGAGCTGTTTTTT. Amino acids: CASSYQGFGGELFF.

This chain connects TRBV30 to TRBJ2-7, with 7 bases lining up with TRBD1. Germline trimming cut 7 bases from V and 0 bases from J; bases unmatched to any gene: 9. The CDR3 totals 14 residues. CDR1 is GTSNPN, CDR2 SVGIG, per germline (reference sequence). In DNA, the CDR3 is TGTGCCTCCTACTTTAGACAGGGCTCCTACGAGCAGTACTTC. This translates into CASYFRQGSYEQYF.

The CDR3 loop is CASVPSGRTHEQYF. The DNA of the CDR3 is TGTGCCAGCGTTCCTAGCGGGAGGACGCACGAGCAGTACTTC. The chain links TRBV18 to TRBJ2-7; 11 nucleotides agree with TRBD2. CDR1 and CDR2 from the germline V gene are KGHSH and LQKENI. V dropped 8 bases and J dropped 5; count of bases not matched to a gene: 8. This CDR3 region has 14 residues.

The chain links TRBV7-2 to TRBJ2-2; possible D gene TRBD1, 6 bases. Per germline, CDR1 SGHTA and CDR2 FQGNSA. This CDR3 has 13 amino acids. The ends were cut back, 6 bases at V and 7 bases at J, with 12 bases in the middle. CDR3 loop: CASRGVGGGELFF. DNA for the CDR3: TGTGCCAGCAGAGGAGTAGGGGGCGGGGAGCTGTTTTTT.

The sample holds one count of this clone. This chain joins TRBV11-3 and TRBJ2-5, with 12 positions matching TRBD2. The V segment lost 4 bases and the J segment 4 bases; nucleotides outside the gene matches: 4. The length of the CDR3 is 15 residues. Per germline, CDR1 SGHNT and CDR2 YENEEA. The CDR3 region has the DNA TGTGCCAGCAGCTCGGGACTAGCGGGTTTAGAGACCCAGTACTTC. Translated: CASSSGLAGLETQYF.

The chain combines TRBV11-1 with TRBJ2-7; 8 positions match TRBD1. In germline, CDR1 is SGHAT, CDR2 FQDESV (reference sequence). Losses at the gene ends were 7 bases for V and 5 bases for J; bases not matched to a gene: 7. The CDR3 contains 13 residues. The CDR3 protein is CASKRQGIHEQYF. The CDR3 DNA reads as TGTGCCAGCAAAAGACAGGGGATCCACGAGCAGTACTTC. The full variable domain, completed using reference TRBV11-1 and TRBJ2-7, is EAEVAQSPRYKITEKSQAVAFWCDPISGHATLYWYRQILGQGPELLVQFQDESVVDDSQLPKDRFSAERLKGVDSTLKIQPAELGDSAMYLCASKRQGIHEQYFGPGTRLTVT.

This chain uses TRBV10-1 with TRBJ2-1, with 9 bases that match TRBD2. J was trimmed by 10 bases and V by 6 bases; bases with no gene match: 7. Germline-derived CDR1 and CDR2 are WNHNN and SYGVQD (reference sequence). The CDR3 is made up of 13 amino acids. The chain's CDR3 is CASRGTSRDEQFF. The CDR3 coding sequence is TGCGCCAGCAGGGGGACTAGCCGCGACGAGCAGTTCTTC.

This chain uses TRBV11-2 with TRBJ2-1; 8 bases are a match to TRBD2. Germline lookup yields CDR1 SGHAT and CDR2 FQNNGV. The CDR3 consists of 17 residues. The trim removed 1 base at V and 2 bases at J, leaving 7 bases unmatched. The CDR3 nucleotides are TGTGCCAGCAGCTTAGGTATGGCGGGAGGAGCCTACAATGAGCAGTTCTTC. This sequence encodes CASSLGMAGGAYNEQFF.